The rows below give T cell receptor beta chains drawn from one sample of a study of CXCR3-negative and CXCR3-positive naive CD8 T cells. TCRdb re-called the 5' RACE reads; every CDR3 protein appears as one record, without DNA. In all, the sample yields about 56,000 distinct CDR3 sequences. Specimen: memory CD8+ T cells from blood. All receptors come from a human donor in good health. Some clones in this sample may be carry-over from other donors' samples. Both conserved end residues are part of each CDR3. The size field is filled for only some rows; it gives once, few, many or a size class.

CDR3 protein: CSVEVRERYEQYF
clone size: -
V gene: TRBV29-1
J gene: TRBJ2-7

CDR3 protein: CASSRGGGRYEQYF
clone size: -
V gene: TRBV25-1
J gene: TRBJ2-7

CDR3 protein: CSVDLKATGELFF
clone size: -
V gene: TRBV29-1
J gene: TRBJ2-2

CDR3 protein: CASSLGLAGAPPTGEQFF
clone size: -
V gene: TRBV27
J gene: TRBJ2-1

CDR3 protein: CASSSGTSGRALSYNEQFF
clone size: -
V gene: TRBV7-2
J gene: TRBJ2-1

CDR3 protein: CASSLMTGAYNEQFF
clone size: -
V gene: TRBV7-8
J gene: TRBJ2-1

CDR3 protein: CASSPSVGGAGNEQFF
clone size: -
V gene: TRBV6-4
J gene: TRBJ2-1

CDR3 protein: CASSLAPEDSYEQYF
clone size: -
V gene: TRBV11-2
J gene: TRBJ2-7

CDR3 protein: CATSRDPEGLSNQPQHF
clone size: medium-sized
V gene: TRBV15
J gene: TRBJ1-5

CDR3 protein: CASSQGTPIGYTF
clone size: -
V gene: TRBV7-8
J gene: TRBJ1-2

CDR3 protein: CSVASDYEQYF
clone size: -
V gene: TRBV29-1
J gene: TRBJ2-7

CDR3 protein: CSVVWSGSYEQYF
clone size: -
V gene: TRBV29-1
J gene: TRBJ2-7

CDR3 protein: CASSPSGSANNEQFF
clone size: -
V gene: TRBV7-7
J gene: TRBJ2-1

CDR3 protein: CASSYSLPGHEQYF
clone size: -
V gene: TRBV6-2/TRBV6-3
J gene: TRBJ2-7

CDR3 protein: CASSLEAQGNEQYF
clone size: -
V gene: TRBV7-9
J gene: TRBJ2-7

CDR3 protein: CASSLLAGATYEQYF
clone size: -
V gene: TRBV7-8
J gene: TRBJ2-7

CDR3 protein: CASSKYGGPSLTDTQYF
clone size: -
V gene: TRBV6-2/TRBV6-3
J gene: TRBJ2-3

CDR3 protein: CASSFAGTGQTTNEKLFF
clone size: -
V gene: TRBV12-3/TRBV12-4
J gene: TRBJ1-4

CDR3 protein: CASSMNQPQHF
clone size: -
V gene: TRBV28
J gene: TRBJ1-5

CDR3 protein: CASSFPGQGVQETQYF
clone size: -
V gene: TRBV7-9
J gene: TRBJ2-5

CDR3 protein: CASTYGTNYGYTF
clone size: -
V gene: TRBV6-5
J gene: TRBJ1-2

CDR3 protein: CSVGTYYNEQFF
clone size: -
V gene: TRBV20-1
J gene: TRBJ2-1

CDR3 protein: CSVEEGRWEQYF
clone size: -
V gene: TRBV29-1
J gene: TRBJ2-7

CDR3 protein: CASSQENGNTMYF
clone size: -
V gene: TRBV4-3
J gene: TRBJ1-3

CDR3 protein: CASSFRLTPYNEQFF
clone size: -
V gene: TRBV7-6
J gene: TRBJ2-1

CDR3 protein: CSAGGTGYNEQFF
clone size: -
V gene: TRBV29-1
J gene: TRBJ2-1

CDR3 protein: CASSRAGDYYNEQFF
clone size: -
V gene: TRBV6-2/TRBV6-3
J gene: TRBJ2-1

CDR3 protein: CASSGSQGEHWQYF
clone size: -
V gene: TRBV9
J gene: TRBJ2-7

CDR3 protein: CASPEEGLGEWNEQFF
clone size: -
V gene: TRBV7-7
J gene: TRBJ2-1

CDR3 protein: CAISDPLRGQETQYF
clone size: -
V gene: TRBV10-3
J gene: TRBJ2-5

CDR3 protein: CASSPPGMDEQFF
clone size: -
V gene: TRBV7-7
J gene: TRBJ2-1

CDR3 protein: CASTQGDSSSYEQYF
clone size: -
V gene: TRBV19
J gene: TRBJ2-7

CDR3 protein: CASSQDPGGRTEAFF
clone size: -
V gene: TRBV4-1
J gene: TRBJ1-1

CDR3 protein: CASSPDWYSYNEQFF
clone size: -
V gene: TRBV4-3
J gene: TRBJ2-1

CDR3 protein: CASSLTGTEAFF
clone size: -
V gene: TRBV7-6
J gene: TRBJ1-1

CDR3 protein: CSARDRGNIYEQYF
clone size: -
V gene: TRBV20-1
J gene: TRBJ2-7

CDR3 protein: CASGFSGGSYEQYF
clone size: -
V gene: TRBV7-2
J gene: TRBJ2-7

CDR3 protein: CASSHDLGSSGGEAFF
clone size: -
V gene: TRBV4-3
J gene: TRBJ1-1

CDR3 protein: CASTPTREIYEQYF
clone size: -
V gene: TRBV19
J gene: TRBJ2-7

CDR3 protein: CSGQGVGTGELFF
clone size: -
V gene: TRBV29-1
J gene: TRBJ2-2

CDR3 protein: CASSSGLAGGLYEQYF
clone size: -
V gene: TRBV7-6
J gene: TRBJ2-7

CDR3 protein: CASSLPATEETQYF
clone size: -
V gene: TRBV7-9
J gene: TRBJ2-5

CDR3 protein: CASSFRDRPSTDTQYF
clone size: -
V gene: TRBV7-9
J gene: TRBJ2-3

CDR3 protein: CAWSALAGGYEEQFF
clone size: -
V gene: TRBV30
J gene: TRBJ2-1

CDR3 protein: CATRGVPSYNEQFF
clone size: -
V gene: TRBV12-3/TRBV12-4
J gene: TRBJ2-1

CDR3 protein: CASSHRRYQETQYF
clone size: -
V gene: TRBV7-8
J gene: TRBJ2-5

CDR3 protein: CASSLGGEGEQFF
clone size: -
V gene: TRBV12-3/TRBV12-4
J gene: TRBJ2-1

CDR3 protein: CSACTADSYEQYF
clone size: -
V gene: TRBV20-1
J gene: TRBJ2-7

CDR3 protein: CASTLIRQGDGYTF
clone size: -
V gene: TRBV28
J gene: TRBJ1-2